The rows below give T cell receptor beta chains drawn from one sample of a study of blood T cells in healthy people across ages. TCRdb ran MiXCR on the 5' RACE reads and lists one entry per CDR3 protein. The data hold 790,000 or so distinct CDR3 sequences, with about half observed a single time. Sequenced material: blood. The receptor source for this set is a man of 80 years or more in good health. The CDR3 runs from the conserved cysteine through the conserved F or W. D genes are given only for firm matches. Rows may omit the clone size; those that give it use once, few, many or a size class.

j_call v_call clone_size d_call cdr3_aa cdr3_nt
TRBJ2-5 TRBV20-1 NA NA CSARVPRRPNEQYF TGCAGTGCTAGAGTCCCTCGCAGACCCAATGAGCAGTACTTC
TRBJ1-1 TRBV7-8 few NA CASSVNRVRKTEAFF TGTGCCAGCAGCGTCAACAGGGTGCGGAAGACTGAAGCTTTCTTT
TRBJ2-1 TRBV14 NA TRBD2 CASSQLLAGYNERFF TGTGCCAGCAGCCAGTTGCTAGCGGGATACAATGAGCGGTTCTTC
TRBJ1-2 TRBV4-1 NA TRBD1 CASSRDRGYSLDGYTF TGCGCCAGCAGCCGGGACAGGGGGTATTCCCTTGATGGCTACACCTTC
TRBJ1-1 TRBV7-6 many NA CASSLRPTGPTNTEAFF TGTGCCAGCAGCTTAAGGCCCACAGGACCCACAAATACTGAAGCTTTCTTT
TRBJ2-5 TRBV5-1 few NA CASSVDGQETQYF TGCGCCAGCAGCGTGGACGGCCAAGAGACCCAGTACTTC
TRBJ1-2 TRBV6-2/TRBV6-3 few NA CASSYGVNYGYTF TGTGCCAGCAGTTACGGGGTGAACTATGGCTACACCTTC
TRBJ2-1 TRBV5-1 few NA CASSLGTRNEQFF TGCGCCAGCAGCTTGGGTACTAGAAATGAGCAGTTCTTC
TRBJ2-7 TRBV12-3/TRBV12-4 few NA CASSLGGGRGYYEQYF TGTGCCAGCAGTCTCGGGGGGGGCAGGGGGTACTACGAGCAGTACTTC
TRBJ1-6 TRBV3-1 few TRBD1 CASSSTGGRNSPLHF TGTGCCAGCAGCTCCACAGGGGGCAGGAATTCACCCCTCCACTTT
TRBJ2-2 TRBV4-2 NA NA CASSLPGLVGGELFF TGTGCCAGCAGCCTTCCGGGACTCGTTGGCGGGGAGCTGTTTTTT
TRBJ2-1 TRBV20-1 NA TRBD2 CSASEREYNEQFF TGCAGTGCTAGTGAGCGGGAGTACAATGAGCAGTTCTTC
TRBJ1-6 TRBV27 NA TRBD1 CASSLSRTGGSYNSPLHF TGTGCCAGCAGTTTAAGTCGGACAGGGGGCTCCTATAATTCACCCCTCCACTTT
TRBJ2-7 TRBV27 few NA CASRPRVQSSYEQYF TGTGCCAGCAGACCCCGGGTCCAAAGCTCCTACGAGCAGTACTTC
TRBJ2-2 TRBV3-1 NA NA CASSQVRYTGELFF TGTGCCAGCAGCCAAGTCCGGTACACCGGGGAGCTGTTTTTT
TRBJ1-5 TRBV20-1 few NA CSASGGNPDAWPQHF TGCAGTGCTAGTGGGGGTAACCCAGACGCCTGGCCCCAGCATTTT
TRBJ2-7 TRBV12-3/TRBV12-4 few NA CASTLGRYEQYF TGTGCCAGCACCCTAGGTCGCTACGAGCAGTACTTC
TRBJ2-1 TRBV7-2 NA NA CASNLAENNEQFF TGTGCCAGCAACTTAGCGGAAAACAATGAGCAGTTCTTC
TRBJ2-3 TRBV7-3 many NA CASSLAQGGTDTQYF TGTGCCAGCAGCTTAGCACAGGGTGGAACAGATACGCAGTATTTT
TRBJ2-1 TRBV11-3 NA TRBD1 CASTKQGPYNEQFF TGTGCCAGCACCAAACAGGGGCCCTACAATGAGCAGTTCTTC
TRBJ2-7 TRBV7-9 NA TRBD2 CASLGGGTTYEQYF TGTGCCAGCCTTGGCGGGGGGACCACCTACGAGCAGTACTTC
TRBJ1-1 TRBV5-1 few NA CASSEQGRGNTEAFF TGCGCCAGCAGCGAACAGGGCCGCGGGAACACTGAAGCTTTCTTT
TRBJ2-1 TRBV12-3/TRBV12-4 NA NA CASSPPTLSSYNEQFF TGTGCCAGCAGTCCCCCCACGCTGAGCTCCTACAATGAGCAGTTCTTC
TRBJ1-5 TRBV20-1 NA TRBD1 CSATRQGRNQPQHF TGCAGTGCTACGCGACAGGGGCGAAATCAGCCCCAGCATTTT
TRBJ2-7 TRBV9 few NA CASSFQGGAGEQYF TGTGCCAGCAGCTTTCAGGGGGGGGCAGGCGAGCAGTACTTC
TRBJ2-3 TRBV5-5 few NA CASSLPPSSTDTQYF TGTGCCAGCAGCCTTCCCCCGAGCTCCACAGATACGCAGTATTTT
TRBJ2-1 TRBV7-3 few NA CASSLNLVGDPNEQFF TGTGCCAGCAGCTTAAACTTAGTCGGGGATCCCAATGAGCAGTTCTTC
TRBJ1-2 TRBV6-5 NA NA CASSYSLREGYTF TGTGCCAGCAGTTACTCCCTTCGGGAGGGCTACACCTTC
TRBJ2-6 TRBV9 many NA CASSEPSGANVLTF TGTGCCAGCAGCGAGCCCTCTGGGGCCAACGTCCTGACTTTC
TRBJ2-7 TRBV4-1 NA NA CASTGFDYEQYF TGCGCCAGCACGGGGTTTGACTACGAGCAGTACTTC
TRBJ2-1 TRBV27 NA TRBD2 CASSFASGIGNEQFF TGTGCCAGCAGTTTTGCTAGCGGGATCGGCAATGAGCAGTTCTTC
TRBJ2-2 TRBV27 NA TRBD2 CASSSTSGSLVTGELFF TGTGCCAGCAGCTCCACTAGCGGGAGTCTTGTGACCGGGGAGCTGTTTTTT
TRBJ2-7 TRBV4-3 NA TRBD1 CASSQEAGTGVYEQYF TGCGCCAGCAGCCAAGAGGCAGGGACAGGGGTGTACGAGCAGTACTTC
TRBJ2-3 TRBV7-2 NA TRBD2 CASSTAGGGTDTRYF TGTGCCAGCAGCACTGCCGGGGGGGGCACAGATACGCGGTATTTT
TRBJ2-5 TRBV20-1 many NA CSARDISKGQETQYF TGCAGTGCTAGAGATATTAGCAAGGGGCAAGAGACCCAGTACTTC
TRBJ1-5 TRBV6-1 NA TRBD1 CASTETGVQPQHF TGTGCCAGCACCGAGACAGGGGTTCAGCCCCAGCATTTT
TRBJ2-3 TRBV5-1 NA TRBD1 CASSLGQGARITDTQYF TGCGCCAGCAGCTTGGGTCAGGGGGCGAGAATCACAGATACGCAGTATTTT
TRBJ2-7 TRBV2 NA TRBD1 CASSVDRSFPYEQYF TGTGCCAGCAGCGTGGACAGGTCATTTCCCTACGAGCAGTACTTC
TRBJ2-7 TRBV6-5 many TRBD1 CATSDRGYEQYF TGTGCCACATCGGACAGGGGCTACGAGCAGTACTTC
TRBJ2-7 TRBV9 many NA CASSVGVGQGVPYEQYF TGTGCCAGCAGCGTAGGAGTCGGTCAGGGAGTCCCATACGAGCAGTACTTC
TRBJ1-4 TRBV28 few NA CASIPGAQYGEKLFF TGTGCCAGCATTCCGGGGGCCCAGTACGGTGAAAAACTGTTTTTT
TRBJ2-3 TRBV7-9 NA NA CASSSNGGRTDTQYF TGTGCCAGCAGCTCCAATGGCGGTCGCACAGATACGCAGTATTTT
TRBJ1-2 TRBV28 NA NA CASSLNKNYGYTF TGTGCCAGCAGTTTAAACAAAAACTATGGCTACACCTTC
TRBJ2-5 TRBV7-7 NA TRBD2 CASSPGKTSGVRTQYF TGTGCCAGCAGCCCTGGCAAGACTAGCGGGGTTCGGACCCAGTACTTC
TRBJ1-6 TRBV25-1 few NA CASIGGEYNSPLHF TGTGCCAGCATTGGAGGGGAGTATAATTCACCCCTCCACTTT
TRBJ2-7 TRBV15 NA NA CATSRDLGGAHEQYF TGTGCCACCAGCAGAGATTTAGGAGGGGCCCACGAGCAGTACTTC
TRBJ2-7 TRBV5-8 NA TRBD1 CASSVFGTALGRDEQYF TGTGCCAGCAGCGTCTTCGGGACAGCCCTCGGAAGAGATGAGCAGTACTTC